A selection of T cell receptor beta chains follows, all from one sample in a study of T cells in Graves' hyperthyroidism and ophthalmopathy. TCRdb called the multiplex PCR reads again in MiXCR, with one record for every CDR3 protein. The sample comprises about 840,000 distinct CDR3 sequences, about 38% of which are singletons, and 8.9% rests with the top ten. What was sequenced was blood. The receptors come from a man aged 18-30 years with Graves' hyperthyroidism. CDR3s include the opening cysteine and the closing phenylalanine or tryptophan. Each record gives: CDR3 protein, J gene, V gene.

CDR3: CASALGQSNEKLFF; J: TRBJ1-4; V: TRBV7-2
CDR3: CASSPGQGISGYTF; J: TRBJ1-2; V: TRBV14
CDR3: CATSRDLLRDSSYEQYF; J: TRBJ2-7; V: TRBV15
CDR3: CASSGPTSGGRGETQYF; J: TRBJ2-5; V: TRBV28
CDR3: CASSYARTGGNTEAFF; J: TRBJ1-1; V: TRBV6-5
CDR3: CASSSKLGTYEQYF; J: TRBJ2-7; V: TRBV7-9
CDR3: CSADRMNTEAFF; J: TRBJ1-1; V: TRBV20-1
CDR3: CSVQQGIYEQYF; J: TRBJ2-7; V: TRBV29-1
CDR3: CASSLGGHSNEKLFF; J: TRBJ1-4; V: TRBV5-1
CDR3: CASSTTRVGQDGYTF; J: TRBJ1-2; V: TRBV19
CDR3: CASSFVSERELFF; J: TRBJ2-2; V: TRBV5-1
CDR3: CASTEMGGKNYGYTF; J: TRBJ1-2; V: TRBV6-8
CDR3: CASSPVSSGPSYEQYF; J: TRBJ2-7; V: TRBV4-3
CDR3: CASSLWFTNEKLFF; J: TRBJ1-4; V: TRBV5-1
CDR3: CASSLVVGEGTQYF; J: TRBJ2-5; V: TRBV5-5
CDR3: CASSVGRNTEAFF; J: TRBJ1-1; V: TRBV9
CDR3: CASSPWTEYYEQYF; J: TRBJ2-7; V: TRBV7-3
CDR3: CASRSGTGDQKLFF; J: TRBJ1-4; V: TRBV6-5
CDR3: CASSHQGGGGYTF; J: TRBJ1-2; V: TRBV4-2
CDR3: CASTGGTGFNQPQHF; J: TRBJ1-5; V: TRBV12-3/TRBV12-4
CDR3: CSASPGTDYGYTF; J: TRBJ1-2; V: TRBV20-1
CDR3: CASPPGQGDYTF; J: TRBJ1-2; V: TRBV7-8
CDR3: CASRTWGVPEAFF; J: TRBJ1-1; V: TRBV19
CDR3: CASSYSNWGQVNTEAFF; J: TRBJ1-1; V: TRBV6-5
CDR3: CATSRDDPGNQETQYF; J: TRBJ2-5; V: TRBV15
CDR3: CGASRGGRETQYF; J: TRBJ2-5; V: TRBV20-1
CDR3: CASSSEGQWTQYF; J: TRBJ2-5; V: TRBV5-1
CDR3: CASSQNPSGRRQETQYF; J: TRBJ2-5; V: TRBV4-1
CDR3: CASSLGVLGYEQYF; J: TRBJ2-7; V: TRBV7-2
CDR3: CASTVGQGGQYF; J: TRBJ2-7; V: TRBV28
CDR3: CASSSDSHRSPLHF; J: TRBJ1-6; V: TRBV7-9
CDR3: CSVATGDPGKLFF; J: TRBJ1-4; V: TRBV29-1
CDR3: CSARATRFLDGRNQPQHF; J: TRBJ1-5; V: TRBV20-1
CDR3: CASSPDAGYGYTF; J: TRBJ1-2; V: TRBV2
CDR3: CASSEGGLEKLFF; J: TRBJ1-4; V: TRBV2
CDR3: CASSYRKGNLYGYTF; J: TRBJ1-2; V: TRBV12-3/TRBV12-4
CDR3: CASSQSSGTNTGELFF; J: TRBJ2-2; V: TRBV7-8
CDR3: CASSYSAGAGELFF; J: TRBJ2-2; V: TRBV6-5
CDR3: CASSQDGVGNQPQHF; J: TRBJ1-5; V: TRBV4-3
CDR3: CAPGLGEQYF; J: TRBJ2-7; V: TRBV10-3
CDR3: CASSPPTGKETQYF; J: TRBJ2-5; V: TRBV5-4
CDR3: CASSRPGLAGGTQYF; J: TRBJ2-5; V: TRBV7-2
CDR3: CSVEEGGSQETQYF; J: TRBJ2-5; V: TRBV29-1
CDR3: CVSSLGQVSSYGYTF; J: TRBJ1-2; V: TRBV12-3/TRBV12-4
CDR3: CATSDYRDTTDTQYF; J: TRBJ2-3; V: TRBV24-1
CDR3: CASGFANTGELFF; J: TRBJ2-2; V: TRBV6-6
CDR3: CSVEEWGGSGANVLTF; J: TRBJ2-6; V: TRBV29-1
CDR3: CAIRRSGEDTEAFF; J: TRBJ1-1; V: TRBV10-3